Listed below are T cell receptor beta chains from one sample, sequenced in a study of blood T cell repertoires in COVID-19. Here immunoSEQ multiplex PCR was the method, and the copy in TCRdb shows in-frame clones only, minus some. The sample has more than 200,000 clones; roughly three quarters are singletons. Sequencing was carried out using peripheral blood. The receptors were gathered from a woman aged 40 to 55 with active or convalescent COVID-19. Each CDR3 is given with its conserved first and last residue. The D gene is left open where the match is weak. Clone size is not always given. Where it is, it says once, few, many or a class for expanded clones.

j_call: TRBJ2-5; v_call: TRBV5-1; clone_size: -; d_call: TRBD2; cdr3_nt: TGCGCCAGCACCACTAGCGGGGGGGAGCAAGAGACCCAGTACTTC; cdr3_aa: CASTTSGGEQETQYF
j_call: TRBJ2-1; v_call: TRBV6-1; clone_size: -; d_call: TRBD2; cdr3_nt: TGTGCCAGCAGTGAAGCGAAGTTGGTAGCGGGGGCCCGGCGGGAGCAGTTCTTC; cdr3_aa: CASSEAKLVAGARREQFF
j_call: TRBJ2-5; v_call: TRBV5-6; clone_size: -; d_call: -; cdr3_nt: TGTGCCAGCAGCGTACAGGGACGGGAGACCCAGTACTTC; cdr3_aa: CASSVQGRETQYF
j_call: TRBJ1-3; v_call: TRBV5-6; clone_size: -; d_call: TRBD1; cdr3_nt: TGTGCCAGCAGCTTCCGAGGGGGCCAAAGGTTTGGCTCTGGAAACACCATATATTTT; cdr3_aa: CASSFRGGQRFGSGNTIYF
j_call: TRBJ2-1; v_call: TRBV5-5; clone_size: -; d_call: -; cdr3_nt: TGTGCCAGCAGCTTAAGTACGGGGTACAATGAGCAGTTCTTC; cdr3_aa: CASSLSTGYNEQFF
j_call: TRBJ1-1; v_call: TRBV25-1; clone_size: -; d_call: -; cdr3_nt: TGTGCCAGCAGTGAATATTCAGTGAACACTGAAGCTTTCTTT; cdr3_aa: CASSEYSVNTEAFF
j_call: TRBJ2-5; v_call: TRBV7-7; clone_size: many; d_call: TRBD2; cdr3_nt: TGTGCCAGCAGCTTAGTTAGCGGGGGGCCAGTGGAGACCCAGTACTTC; cdr3_aa: CASSLVSGGPVETQYF
j_call: TRBJ1-5; v_call: TRBV5-1; clone_size: -; d_call: -; cdr3_nt: TGCGCCAGCAGCTTGGAAGAGGGTCAGCCCCAGCATTTT; cdr3_aa: CASSLEEGQPQHF
j_call: TRBJ1-1; v_call: TRBV28; clone_size: -; d_call: TRBD1; cdr3_nt: TGTGCCAGCAGATTCCGGACAGGGCTCATGAACACTGAAGCTTTCTTT; cdr3_aa: CASRFRTGLMNTEAFF
j_call: TRBJ1-5; v_call: TRBV6-6; clone_size: -; d_call: -; cdr3_nt: TGTGCCAGCAGTTACCCAGGGCCCCCAATTCAGCCCCAGCATTTT; cdr3_aa: CASSYPGPPIQPQHF
j_call: TRBJ1-1; v_call: TRBV9; clone_size: -; d_call: -; cdr3_nt: TGTGCCAGCAGCGTAGAAGTCAGGGAGGGCGCTGAAGCTTTCTTT; cdr3_aa: CASSVEVREGAEAFF
j_call: TRBJ1-2; v_call: TRBV12-3/TRBV12-4; clone_size: -; d_call: -; cdr3_nt: TGTGCCAGCAGTCTTCAGGGTTACGGCTACACCTTC; cdr3_aa: CASSLQGYGYTF
j_call: TRBJ2-7; v_call: TRBV3-1/TRBV3-2; clone_size: -; d_call: TRBD2; cdr3_nt: TGTGCCAGCAGCCTGGGGACTAGCTCTTCCACCGAGCAGTACTTC; cdr3_aa: CASSLGTSSSTEQYF
j_call: TRBJ1-1; v_call: TRBV10-3; clone_size: -; d_call: -; cdr3_nt: TGTGCCATCAGCCCCAGACAGGAGAACACTGAAGCTTTCTTT; cdr3_aa: CAISPRQENTEAFF
j_call: TRBJ2-7; v_call: TRBV28; clone_size: -; d_call: TRBD1; cdr3_nt: TGTGCCAGCAGTTTCCCGGGACAGGCCTACGAGCAGTACTTC; cdr3_aa: CASSFPGQAYEQYF
j_call: TRBJ1-5; v_call: TRBV7-8; clone_size: -; d_call: -; cdr3_nt: TGTGCCAGCAGCTTATCAGGAAATCAGCCCCAGCATTTT; cdr3_aa: CASSLSGNQPQHF
j_call: TRBJ1-2; v_call: TRBV3-1/TRBV3-2; clone_size: -; d_call: TRBD1; cdr3_nt: TGTGCCAGCAGCTCGCGGACAGGCTATGGCTACACCTTC; cdr3_aa: CASSSRTGYGYTF
j_call: TRBJ1-2; v_call: TRBV28; clone_size: -; d_call: -; cdr3_nt: TGTGCCAGCAGTCTCGCGGCTGAGTATGGCTACACCTTC; cdr3_aa: CASSLAAEYGYTF
j_call: TRBJ2-1; v_call: TRBV2; clone_size: -; d_call: TRBD1; cdr3_nt: TGTGCCAGCAGTGGCGACAGGGGTAATGAGCAGTTCTTC; cdr3_aa: CASSGDRGNEQFF
j_call: TRBJ1-2; v_call: TRBV7-9; clone_size: -; d_call: TRBD1; cdr3_nt: TGTGCCAGCAGCCTAACCGGGACAGGACTTACCTATGGCTACACCTTC; cdr3_aa: CASSLTGTGLTYGYTF
j_call: TRBJ1-5; v_call: TRBV6-1; clone_size: -; d_call: -; cdr3_nt: TGTGCCAGCAGTGAAAGGCGGCAGCTTAGCAATCAGCCCCAGCATTTT; cdr3_aa: CASSERRQLSNQPQHF
j_call: TRBJ1-5; v_call: TRBV19; clone_size: few; d_call: TRBD1; cdr3_nt: TGTGCCAGTAGTAGGGGGACAGGGGGCTGGAGCAATCAGCCCCAGCATTTT; cdr3_aa: CASSRGTGGWSNQPQHF
j_call: TRBJ2-4; v_call: TRBV5-4; clone_size: -; d_call: -; cdr3_nt: TGTGCCAGCAGCTTGTCAAGAGGGAACATTCAGTACTTC; cdr3_aa: CASSLSRGNIQYF
j_call: TRBJ1-4; v_call: TRBV2; clone_size: few; d_call: TRBD1; cdr3_nt: TGTGCCAGCAGGCCCGACAGGGCGGAGGGAAAACTGTTTTTT; cdr3_aa: CASRPDRAEGKLFF
j_call: TRBJ2-1; v_call: TRBV11-1; clone_size: -; d_call: TRBD2; cdr3_nt: TGTGCCAGCAGCTTAGCGAGAGAGCGGGGCGACAATGAGCAGTTCTTC; cdr3_aa: CASSLARERGDNEQFF
j_call: TRBJ1-2; v_call: TRBV6-6; clone_size: -; d_call: -; cdr3_nt: TGTGCCAGCAGTCGGACAGACACATCTAACTATGGCTACACCTTC; cdr3_aa: CASSRTDTSNYGYTF
j_call: TRBJ1-2; v_call: TRBV6-1; clone_size: -; d_call: -; cdr3_nt: TGTGCCAGCAGTGAATATGGGGGGGTCGGCTACACCTTC; cdr3_aa: CASSEYGGVGYTF
j_call: TRBJ1-2; v_call: TRBV5-4; clone_size: -; d_call: -; cdr3_nt: TGTGCCAGCAGCTTGGCCGGGATCTATGGCTACACCTTC; cdr3_aa: CASSLAGIYGYTF
j_call: TRBJ1-5; v_call: TRBV12-3/TRBV12-4; clone_size: -; d_call: -; cdr3_nt: TGTGCCAGCAGTTTACAGGGAGGACAGCCCCAGCATTTT; cdr3_aa: CASSLQGGQPQHF
j_call: TRBJ2-1; v_call: TRBV6-5; clone_size: -; d_call: TRBD2; cdr3_nt: TGTGCCAGCAGTCGGAGCGGGGGAAGGGACGAGCAGTTCTTC; cdr3_aa: CASSRSGGRDEQFF
j_call: TRBJ1-1; v_call: TRBV28; clone_size: few; d_call: TRBD1; cdr3_nt: TGTGCCAGCAGGAGGACAGGGGGCGAAGAAGCTTTCTTT; cdr3_aa: CASRRTGGEEAFF
j_call: TRBJ1-1; v_call: TRBV5-4; clone_size: -; d_call: -; cdr3_nt: TGTGCCAGCAGCTTGGGACCGGGGGGCCGAATGAACACTGAAGCTTTCTTT; cdr3_aa: CASSLGPGGRMNTEAFF
j_call: TRBJ1-2; v_call: TRBV18; clone_size: -; d_call: TRBD1; cdr3_nt: TGTGCCAGCTCACCAAGGGGACAGGGGTTCTATGGCTACACCTTC; cdr3_aa: CASSPRGQGFYGYTF
j_call: TRBJ1-2; v_call: TRBV6-5; clone_size: -; d_call: TRBD1; cdr3_nt: TGTGCCAGCAGTCCCGTGACAGGGGAAGGCTACACCTTC; cdr3_aa: CASSPVTGEGYTF
j_call: TRBJ1-4; v_call: TRBV5-1; clone_size: -; d_call: -; cdr3_nt: TGCGCCAGCAGCCTCCTCGGGGCAACTAATGAAAAACTGTTTTTT; cdr3_aa: CASSLLGATNEKLFF
j_call: TRBJ2-2; v_call: TRBV2; clone_size: -; d_call: TRBD2; cdr3_nt: TGTGCCAGCAGTATATTAGCGGGGCAGAACACCGGGGAGCTGTTTTTT; cdr3_aa: CASSILAGQNTGELFF
j_call: TRBJ2-3; v_call: TRBV7-2; clone_size: -; d_call: TRBD2; cdr3_nt: TGTGCCAGCAGCTTATTGGTAGCGGGGGTAGATACGCAGTATTTT; cdr3_aa: CASSLLVAGVDTQYF
j_call: TRBJ2-3; v_call: TRBV5-1; clone_size: few; d_call: TRBD2; cdr3_nt: TGCGCCAGCAGCACCGATAGCGGGGGGGTGGCAGATACGCAGTATTTT; cdr3_aa: CASSTDSGGVADTQYF
j_call: TRBJ1-6; v_call: TRBV30; clone_size: -; d_call: TRBD1; cdr3_nt: TGTGCTTGGCAGGGGGCCTCACGTAATTCACCCCTCCACTTT; cdr3_aa: CAWQGASRNSPLHF
j_call: TRBJ1-2; v_call: TRBV14; clone_size: -; d_call: -; cdr3_nt: TGTGCCAGCAGCCAAGTACCCCTAGGGGTCTATGGCTACACCTTC; cdr3_aa: CASSQVPLGVYGYTF
j_call: TRBJ1-4; v_call: TRBV19; clone_size: -; d_call: TRBD1; cdr3_nt: TGTGCCAGCCAGGGGGTTCGACCTGTTAGGGAAAAACTGTTTTTT; cdr3_aa: CASQGVRPVREKLFF
j_call: TRBJ1-4; v_call: TRBV29-1; clone_size: -; d_call: TRBD1; cdr3_nt: TGCAGCGTTTTACGACAGGGGGCGGTCGAAAAACTGTTTTTT; cdr3_aa: CSVLRQGAVEKLFF
j_call: TRBJ1-1; v_call: TRBV11-2; clone_size: -; d_call: -; cdr3_nt: TGTGCCAGCAGCTTAGATGGGGGGGGAAGAAAGAACACTGAAGCTTTCTTT; cdr3_aa: CASSLDGGGRKNTEAFF
j_call: TRBJ1-1; v_call: TRBV7-9; clone_size: once; d_call: -; cdr3_nt: TGTGCCAGCAGCTCGACAGGAGCGTACACTGAAGCTTTCTTT; cdr3_aa: CASSSTGAYTEAFF
j_call: TRBJ1-1; v_call: TRBV11-1; clone_size: -; d_call: -; cdr3_nt: TGTGCCAGCAGCTTTCCAGGGGTAACTGAAGCTTTCTTT; cdr3_aa: CASSFPGVTEAFF
j_call: TRBJ1-2; v_call: TRBV28; clone_size: -; d_call: -; cdr3_nt: TGTGCCAGCAGTTTTGGAGGAGGATACATCTATGGCTACACCTTC; cdr3_aa: CASSFGGGYIYGYTF
j_call: TRBJ1-2; v_call: TRBV6-5; clone_size: -; d_call: TRBD1; cdr3_nt: TGTGCCAGCCGACAGGGCCCCATCGGGTATGGCTACACCTTC; cdr3_aa: CASRQGPIGYGYTF
j_call: TRBJ2-5; v_call: TRBV4-1; clone_size: -; d_call: -; cdr3_nt: TGCGCCAGCAGCCGATGGAGACGAGAGACCCAGTACTTC; cdr3_aa: CASSRWRRETQYF
j_call: TRBJ1-4; v_call: TRBV28; clone_size: -; d_call: -; cdr3_nt: TGTGCCAGCAGTCCACCCACAGGTGTTAATGAAAAACTGTTTTTT; cdr3_aa: CASSPPTGVNEKLFF
j_call: TRBJ1-2; v_call: TRBV10-3; clone_size: few; d_call: -; cdr3_nt: TGTGCCATCAGTGGGGGCTATAACTATGGCTACACCTTC; cdr3_aa: CAISGGYNYGYTF
j_call: TRBJ1-4; v_call: TRBV18; clone_size: -; d_call: TRBD1; cdr3_nt: TGTGCCAGCTCACCACTCACAGGGGAGAGGAGTGAAAAACTGTTTTTT; cdr3_aa: CASSPLTGERSEKLFF
j_call: TRBJ2-3; v_call: TRBV7-2; clone_size: -; d_call: -; cdr3_nt: TGTGCCAGCAGCTACGACCGGGACACCCGTGTATTGCAGTATTTT; cdr3_aa: CASSYDRDTRVLQYF
j_call: TRBJ2-5; v_call: TRBV7-2; clone_size: -; d_call: TRBD2; cdr3_nt: TGTGCCAGCAGCTCCGTAGCCGGGACTAGCGGGGGGTACCAAGAGACCCAGTACTTC; cdr3_aa: CASSSVAGTSGGYQETQYF
j_call: TRBJ1-1; v_call: TRBV5-1; clone_size: -; d_call: -; cdr3_nt: TGCGCCAGCAGCCGGGACCCGGGACAGAACACTGAAGCTTTCTTT; cdr3_aa: CASSRDPGQNTEAFF
j_call: TRBJ1-2; v_call: TRBV12-5; clone_size: -; d_call: -; cdr3_nt: TGTGCTAGTGGTTTAGGGCTCCGGGGTGGCTACACCTTC; cdr3_aa: CASGLGLRGGYTF
j_call: TRBJ2-4; v_call: TRBV3-1/TRBV3-2; clone_size: -; d_call: TRBD2; cdr3_nt: TGTGCCAGCAGCCAAGAGGGACTAGCGGGGTTCCCGAACATTCAGTACTTC; cdr3_aa: CASSQEGLAGFPNIQYF
j_call: TRBJ2-3; v_call: TRBV5-1; clone_size: -; d_call: -; cdr3_nt: TGCGCCAGCAGCTTGATCACGGGGGGCACAGATACGCAGTATTTT; cdr3_aa: CASSLITGGTDTQYF
j_call: TRBJ1-2; v_call: TRBV5-1; clone_size: -; d_call: TRBD1; cdr3_nt: TGCGCCAGCAGCCCGGGGACAGGGGAAACCTATGGCTACACCTTC; cdr3_aa: CASSPGTGETYGYTF
j_call: TRBJ1-2; v_call: TRBV28; clone_size: -; d_call: TRBD1; cdr3_nt: TGTGCCAGCAGTTTAACACCCGGGACAGGGCCCAACTATGGCTACACCTTC; cdr3_aa: CASSLTPGTGPNYGYTF